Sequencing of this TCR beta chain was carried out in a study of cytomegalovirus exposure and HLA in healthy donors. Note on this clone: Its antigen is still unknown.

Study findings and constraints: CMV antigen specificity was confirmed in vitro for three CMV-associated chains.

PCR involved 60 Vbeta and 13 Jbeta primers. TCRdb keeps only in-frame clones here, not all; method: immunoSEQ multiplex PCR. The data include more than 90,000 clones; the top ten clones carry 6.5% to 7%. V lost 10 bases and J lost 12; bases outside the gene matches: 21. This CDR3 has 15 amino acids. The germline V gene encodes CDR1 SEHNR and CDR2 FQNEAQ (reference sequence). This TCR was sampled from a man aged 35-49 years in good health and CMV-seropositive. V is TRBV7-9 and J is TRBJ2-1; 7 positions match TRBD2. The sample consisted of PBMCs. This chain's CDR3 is CATTLLGGSGRGQFF. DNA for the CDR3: TGTGCCACTACTCTATTGGGGGGGAGTGGACGCGGGCAGTTCTTC.